The 8 T cell receptor beta chains listed next were all sequenced from one sample in a study of blood T cell repertoires in COVID-19. Sequenced by immunoSEQ multiplex PCR; TCRdb stores in-frame clones only, minus some. Seen here are 60,000 to 100,000 clones, 70% to 90% observed once, and the top ten hold about 4.8%. The sample was peripheral blood. These receptors all come from a man aged 45-65 years with active COVID-19.

The J gene is TRBJ2-5, the V gene TRBV10-3; tentative D call: TRBD2 (5 bases). Germline assignment: CDR1 ENHRY and CDR2 SYGVKD. V lost 10 bases, J lost 4 bases, and 13 bases lay in between. The CDR3 has 12 amino acids. As DNA, the CDR3 is TGTGCCACCGGGGTTAGCGCAGAGACCCAGTACTTC. Translation: CATGVSAETQYF.

The chain links TRBV13 to TRBJ1-4; no definite D call. Germline V gene sequence: CDR1 PRHDT, CDR2 FYEKMQ (reference sequence). Trimming took 0 bases from V and 2 from J, leaving 10 bases between them. The CDR3 extends over 16 amino acids. The DNA of the CDR3 is TGTGCCAGCAGCTTAGGCCCAGGTACGACTAATGAAAAACTGTTTTTT. Encoded protein: CASSLGPGTTNEKLFF. Full variable domain (missing parts from reference TRBV13 and TRBJ1-4): AAGVIQSPRHLIKEKRETATLKCYPIPRHDTVYWYQQGPGQDPQFLISFYEKMQSDKGSIPDRFSAQQFSDYHSELNMSSLELGDSALYFCASSLGPGTTNEKLFFGSGTQLSVL.

V gene TRBV10-3 combines with J gene TRBJ1-3; D might be TRBD1 (6 bases). CDR3 length: 16 amino acids. CDR1 and CDR2 (germline): ENHRY, SYGVKD. Trimming removed 5 bases at V and 0 bases at J, with 14 bases between. The CDR3 sequence: CAISSGGAISGNTIYF. The CDR3 DNA reads TGTGCCATCAGTTCCGGGGGGGCGATCTCTGGAAACACCATATATTTT.

This clone was picked up one time. The chain has TRBV11-2 and TRBJ2-3; 7 nucleotides agree with TRBD2. Germline lookup yields CDR1 SGHAT and CDR2 FQNNGV. This CDR3 spans 15 amino acids. The trim removed 3 bases at V and 5 bases at J, leaving 8 bases unmatched. CDR3 in DNA: TGTGCCAGCAGCTTTGAGGGGAGGGTGGTAGATACGCAGTATTTT. Translated, it gives CASSFEGRVVDTQYF.

CDR3 coding DNA: TGTGCCAGCTCACTGGGGACTAGCGGGAGGCGCGAGCAGTACTTC. Translating it yields CASSLGTSGRREQYF. V gene TRBV18 combines with J gene TRBJ2-7; 15 nucleotides agree with TRBD2. The CDR3 totals 15 residues. CDR1 is KGHSH and CDR2 is LQKENI in the germline V gene. J lost 6 bases, V lost 4 bases, and 4 bases had no gene match. The whole variable domain, remainder taken from reference TRBV18 and TRBJ2-7, is NAGVMQNPRHLVRRRGQEARLRCSPMKGHSHVYWYRQLPEEGLKFMVYLQKENIIDESGMPKERFSAEFPKEGPSILRIQQVVRGDSAAYFCASSLGTSGRREQYFGPGTRLTVT.

This clone was seen a single time. V usage is TRBV7-9 and J usage is TRBJ2-5; the match to TRBD1 covers 7 bases. Trimming at V came to 2 bases and at J to 5 bases, leaving 8 bases not matched to a gene. The germline V gene encodes CDR1 SEHNR and CDR2 FQNEAQ (reference sequence). The CDR3 sequence is 15 residues long. The CDR3 sequence is CASSLKGAGAETQYF. CDR3 sequence (DNA): TGTGCCAGCAGCTTAAAGGGGGCAGGGGCCGAGACCCAGTACTTC. The full variable domain, its missing parts supplied by reference TRBV7-9 and TRBJ2-5, is DTGVSQNPRHKITKRGQNVTFRCDPISEHNRLYWYRQTLGQGPEFLTYFQNEAQLEKSRLLSDRFSAERPKGSFSTLEIQRTEQGDSAMYLCASSLKGAGAETQYFGPGTRLLVL.

This clone was detected once. V gene TRBV27 combines with J gene TRBJ2-7, with D hard to call. This CDR3 region has 13 residues. In germline, CDR1 is MNHEY, CDR2 SMNVEV (reference sequence). V lost 3 bases and J lost 1, with 7 bases in between. CDR3 nucleotide sequence: TGTGCCAGCAGTTTCCGACAATCCTACGAGCAGTACTTC. Protein: CASSFRQSYEQYF.

The chain has TRBV11-2 and TRBJ1-6, with unresolved D. The V gene's germline CDR1 is SGHAT and CDR2 FQNNGV. The CDR3 has 15 residues. V dropped 0 bases and J dropped 9 bases, with 12 bases sitting between them. The CDR3 is CASSLESAVGSPLHF. The CDR3 DNA is TGTGCCAGCAGCTTAGAATCAGCGGTGGGTTCACCCCTCCACTTT.